The clone carrying this T cell receptor beta chain occurred a few times. Its antigen remains unidentified. TCRdb analysed the 5' RACE reads with MiXCR anew, one entry per CDR3 protein. The sample consists of fewer than 500,000 distinct CDR3 sequences, approximately 24% of them appearing once. The CDR3 runs 14 residues. V was pared by 4 bases and J by 7 bases, with 7 bases of the junction left unmatched. The V gene's germline CDR1 is SGHTA and CDR2 FQGNSA. The data were taken from a study of identical twins. Findings and limits, study-wide: Out-of-frame alpha sequences common to twins were enriched for low generation probability.

These same data were also listed under a study on T cells expressing NK-cell markers. That source notes: CD3+CD56+NKG2C+, CD3+CD56+NKG2C- and CD3+CD56-NKG2C+ T cells, once sorted, supplied the TCR beta repertoires.

Sequencing was performed on CD4+ T cells sorted from blood. The sequence derives from a young woman in good health. The chain couples TRBV7-2 to TRBJ1-2; 9 positions match TRBD1. The CDR3 nucleotides read TGTGCCAGCAGCTCTGGGACAGGGATGCGTGGCTACACCTTC. It is translated as CASSSGTGMRGYTF.